The entry below gives a single T cell receptor (beta chain) sequence along with its context. Its antigen remains unidentified. Blood sampling took place at baseline, cycle 4 day 1, and cycle 7 day 1. Measured with immunoSEQ multiplex PCR; TCRdb has only the in-frame clones, and not every one. The profile shows 70,000 to 95,000 clones, approximately 90% of them singletons. The germline CDR1 and CDR2 sequences are MGHRA and YSYEKL. The CDR3 is 14 amino acids. The V gene lost 4 bases and the J gene lost 5 bases, with 15 bases spanning the gap. These data are taken from a study of OX40 agonist ivuxolimab in advanced cancers. Study-level information: Previous treatment with anti-PD-1, anti-PD-L1 or anti-CTLA-4 therapy was allowed; less than 45% had received some.

Study-level points and caveats: Antigen targets of the expanded peripheral T cells went undetermined. Expansion of clones was among the lowest in partial responders at 0.1-3.0 mg/kg.

The specimen was CD4+ or CD8+ T cells sorted from blood, collected in a trial of the OX40 agonist ivuxolimab. The V and J genes are TRBV4-1 and TRBJ2-7; D ambiguous. This receptor was obtained from an adult with an advanced solid tumor such as melanoma, head and neck, liver or kidney cancer. In DNA, the CDR3 is TGCGCCAGCAGCCTAAGACACGGCGACGACGAGCAGTACTTC. Translation gives CASSLRHGDDEQYF.